The 13 T cell receptor beta chains below all came from one sample that was sequenced in a study of glioma-infiltrating T cells. The iRepertoire nested amplicon-rescue multiplex PCR amplified TCR alpha and beta CDR3s from RNA. TCRdb re-called the multiplex PCR reads through MiXCR, storing one row per CDR3 protein. Of about 190,000 distinct CDR3 sequences in the sample, over 30% were seen once. Sequenced material: glioma tissue, nonneoplastic brain tissue, or PBMCs (not recorded which). These receptors were obtained from a human donor with low-grade glioma or glioblastoma, undergoing nonglioma brain surgery, or in good health (not recorded which).

In DNA form, the CDR3 reads TGTGCCAGCAGTTTGGTAGCGGGAGCGGGGGCCCCTAGAACAGATACGCAGTATTTT. Its translation is CASSLVAGAGAPRTDTQYF. The J gene is TRBJ2-3, the V gene TRBV6-9, with 9 bases lining up with TRBD2. This CDR3 comprises 19 residues. Trimming cost V 4 bases and J 3 bases; bases outside gene matches: 17. Germline V CDR1 and CDR2: MNHGY, SVAAGI.

This chain uses TRBV20-1 with TRBJ2-1, with 8 bases identical to TRBD1. The CDR3 totals 17 residues. Germline trimming cut 1 base from V and 8 bases from J; bases unmatched to any gene: 16. Germline lookup yields CDR1 DFQATT and CDR2 SNEGSKA (reference sequence). This CDR3 is CSARGAGGAFNVHEQFF. The CDR3 DNA is TGCAGTGCTAGAGGGGCAGGGGGCGCGTTTAATGTTCATGAGCAGTTCTTC.

Points on this clonotype: Possible read error: a much larger clone is one base away. This chain joins TRBV24-1 and TRBJ2-3, with D tentatively TRBD2 (6 bases). Looked up from germline, CDR1 is KGHDR and CDR2 is SFDVKD. This CDR3 is 15 amino acids long. The V end lost 12 bases, the J end lost 0 bases, and 18 bases lay between the germline ends. The CDR3, as DNA: TGTGCCTCCTCTAGCGAAAGATATAGCACAGATACGCAGTATTTT. It codes for CASSSERYSTDTQYF.

The rearrangement uses TRBV28 and TRBJ1-5; D is uncertain. V was trimmed by 5 bases and J by 0 bases, leaving 8 bases between them. This CDR3 contains 14 residues. Germline CDR1 MDHEN, CDR2 SYDVKM. DNA of the CDR3: TGTGCCAGCAGTCTTGACCTTAGCAATCAGCCCCAGCATTTT. It translates to CASSLDLSNQPQHF.

The chain joins TRBV27 to TRBJ2-3; 10 nucleotides agree with TRBD1. Germline CDR1 and CDR2: MNHEY and SMNVEV (reference sequence). Trimming cost V 4 bases and J 2 bases; bases outside gene matches: 12. The CDR3 sequence is 18 residues long. Written as DNA, the CDR3 is TGTGCCAGCAGTTATAAGCAAATGGGGACAGGGGTCACAGATACGCAGTATTTT. Its translation is CASSYKQMGTGVTDTQYF.

In DNA form, the CDR3 reads TGTGCCACCAGCAGCGGCTTACAATACTATGGCTACACCTTC. Translating it yields CATSSGLQYYGYTF. The chain uses TRBV15 and TRBJ1-2; D remains ambiguous. This CDR3 spans 14 amino acids. In germline, CDR1 is LNHNV, CDR2 YYDKDF (reference sequence). Trimming took 3 bases from V and 3 from J, leaving 11 bases between them.

This clonotype was found many times. This sequence joins TRBV27 and TRBJ2-1; 13 bases are shared with TRBD2. With V trimmed by 4 bases and J by 3 bases, 9 bases remained unmatched. CDR3 size: 18 residues. Germline-derived CDR1 and CDR2 are MNHEY and SMNVEV (reference sequence). CDR3 loop: CASSSRLAGGSSYNEQFF. The CDR3 DNA follows: TGTGCCAGCAGTTCTAGACTAGCGGGAGGATCTAGCTACAATGAGCAGTTCTTC.

At least ten counts were recorded for this clonotype. This chain uses TRBV12-3 or TRBV12-4 with TRBJ2-1, with 7 positions matching TRBD2. V lost 7 bases and J lost 6; bases outside the gene matches: 15. This CDR3 is built from 16 residues. The CDR3 DNA sequence: TGTGCCAGCACCCCCTTCGAGACTAGCCCTACCAATGAGCAGTTCTTC. It codes for CASTPFETSPTNEQFF.

This clonotype is a singleton in its sample. The chain has TRBV6-6 and TRBJ2-3; 9 bases line up with TRBD1. With 0 bases clipped from V and 1 base from J, the junction kept 8 bases outside the gene matches. Germline V gene data show CDR1 as MNHNY and CDR2 as SVGAGI (reference sequence). The length of the CDR3 is 18 residues. The CDR3: CASSYSMLRDRGTDTQYF. The CDR3 bases are TGTGCCAGCAGTTACTCGATGCTCCGGGACAGGGGCACAGATACGCAGTATTTT.

This clonotype has ten or more counts. A single base separates this from a much larger clone, so it may be a read error. The chain couples TRBV7-2 to TRBJ2-3; 8 bases line up with TRBD2. From germline, CDR1 is SGHTA and CDR2 FQGNSA. This CDR3 has 17 amino acids. The CDR3 spells CASSRRPTAGATGTQYF. Written as DNA, the CDR3 is TGTGCCAGCAGCCGAAGGCCTACAGCGGGAGCAACAGGTACGCAGTATTTT.

The chain couples TRBV5-1 to TRBJ2-5; 7 nucleotides match TRBD1. V lost 4 bases, J lost 4 bases, and 7 bases stayed unmatched. The CDR3 sequence is 14 residues long. Germline CDR1 and CDR2: SGHRS and YFSETQ. CDR3 loop: CASSPGQAVETQYF. CDR3 bases: TGCGCCAGCAGCCCCGGACAGGCAGTAGAGACCCAGTACTTC.

This clonotype occurred many times. The rearrangement joins TRBV7-2 to TRBJ1-2, with 10 bases fitting TRBD1. Germline V CDR1 and CDR2: SGHTA, FQGNSA. The trim removed 4 bases at V and 6 bases at J, leaving 5 bases unmatched. This CDR3 contains 14 residues. The CDR3, as DNA: TGTGCCAGCAGCTACGGGACAGGGGCTGATGGCTACACCTTC. As protein: CASSYGTGADGYTF. The variable domain in full, completed from reference TRBV7-2 and TRBJ1-2, reads GAGVSQSPSNKVTEKGKDVELRCDPISGHTALYWYRQSLGQGLEFLIYFQGNSAPDKSGLPSDRFSAERTGGSVSTLTIQRTQQEDSAVYLCASSYGTGADGYTFGSGTRLTVV.

V and J are TRBV20-1 and TRBJ2-3; 7 positions agree with TRBD2. This CDR3 region has 16 residues. The V and J ends lost 1 base and 3 bases, in that order; junction bases with no gene match: 10. From germline, CDR1 is DFQATT and CDR2 SNEGSKA (reference sequence). The CDR3 DNA sequence: TGCAGTGCTAGAGTAATTCGGCGGGGGAGAACAGATACGCAGTATTTT. It encodes CSARVIRRGRTDTQYF.